What follows describes a single TCR beta chain. The data are from a study of cytomegalovirus exposure and HLA in healthy donors. The study ran its PCR with 60 Vbeta and 13 Jbeta primers. Assay used: immunoSEQ multiplex PCR; TCRdb lists only in-frame clones, some missing. The sample lists 99,000 or so clones, around 80% occurring once. J gave up 2 bases and V 3 bases, and 4 bases lay outside the gene matches. This CDR3 spans 15 amino acids. The V gene's germline CDR1 is KGHSH and CDR2 LQKENI. What was sequenced was PBMCs. The clonotype originates from a male donor in good health and CMV-seronegative. V and J are TRBV18 and TRBJ2-7; TRBD1 matches 10 bases. The DNA for the CDR3 is TGTGCCAGCTCACCGACAGGGGGCGCAGCCTACGAGCAGTACTTC. It yields the protein CASSPTGGAAYEQYF.